A single sample is the source of the 12 T cell receptor beta chains below, sequenced in a study of cytomegalovirus exposure and HLA in healthy donors. Produced via immunoSEQ multiplex PCR; TCRdb's table is partial and in-frame only. The data show 21,000 or so clones, 95% to 97% seen once. Sequences were obtained from PBMCs. The receptors come from a young man in good health and CMV-seropositive.

The CDR3 region is CASSVGGGSSTGELFF. CDR3 in DNA: TGTGCCAGCAGCGTAGGCGGAGGGAGTTCCACCGGGGAGCTGTTTTTT. J is TRBJ2-2 and V is TRBV9, with a possible D match to TRBD2 (6 bases). The CDR3 extends over 16 amino acids. Trimming stripped 0 bases from V and 4 bases from J, with 13 bases between. Germline-derived CDR1 and CDR2 are SGDLS and YYNGEE.

The chain joins TRBV19 to TRBJ1-2; D is unclear. V dropped 4 bases and J dropped 4 bases, with 16 bases sitting between them. Germline V gives CDR1 LNHDA, CDR2 SQIVND (reference sequence). The CDR3 totals 15 residues. The DNA of the CDR3 is TGTGCCAGTAGTAACCCCGGCGGGGTGAGCTATGGCTACACCTTC. It translates to CASSNPGGVSYGYTF.

The rearrangement links TRBV19 to TRBJ1-1; possibly TRBD1 for D (6 bases). CDR3 length equals 15 residues. Trimming took 7 bases from V and 7 from J, leaving 22 bases between them. Germline lookup yields CDR1 LNHDA and CDR2 SQIVND (reference sequence). CDR3 nucleotide sequence: TGTGCCAGTAAGAACTTTCCACAGGGTGGGTATGAAGCTTTCTTT. Encoded protein: CASKNFPQGGYEAFF. The full variable domain, completed using reference TRBV19 and TRBJ1-1, is DGGITQSPKYLFRKEGQNVTLSCEQNLNHDAMYWYRQDPGQGLRLIYYSQIVNDFQKGDIAEGYSVSREKKESFPLTVTSAQKNPTAFYLCASKNFPQGGYEAFFGQGTRLTVV.

This chain connects TRBV4-2 to TRBJ2-1, with 10 nucleotides matching TRBD1. Germline V gene data show CDR1 as LGHNA and CDR2 as YNFKEQ. The CDR3 loop spans 18 amino acids. With 3 bases clipped from V and 7 bases from J, the junction kept 15 bases outside the gene matches. CDR3 bases: TGTGCCAGCAGCCACTCTATAGCCGGGACAGGGGAAGATAATGAGCAGTTCTTC. Translation: CASSHSIAGTGEDNEQFF.

This chain joins TRBV28 and TRBJ2-7, with 11 bases identical to TRBD1. The trim removed 5 bases at V and 6 bases at J, leaving 6 bases unmatched. The CDR3 covers 14 residues. Germline assignment: CDR1 MDHEN and CDR2 SYDVKM. The CDR3 coding sequence is TGTGCCAGCAGTACCGGACAGGGGGCCGGCGAGCAGTACTTC. Protein sequence: CASSTGQGAGEQYF.

The V gene is TRBV6-6, the J gene TRBJ2-7; no clear D gene. The germline gives CDR1 MNHNY, CDR2 SVGAGI (reference sequence). The CDR3 totals 14 residues. V was clipped by 2 bases and J by 4 bases, with 12 bases between them. Here the CDR3 reads CASSYGAPNYEQYF. The CDR3 nucleotides are TGTGCCAGCAGTTACGGTGCTCCTAATTACGAGCAGTACTTC.

This clone has just a few counts. This sequence joins TRBV6-1 and TRBJ2-7; 7 nucleotides agree with TRBD2. Germline V CDR1 and CDR2: MNHNS, SASEGT. V was pared by 1 base and J by 4 bases, with 22 bases of the junction left unmatched. CDR3 length: 20 residues. The DNA of the CDR3 is TGTGCCAGCAGTGAAGAGCGGGGCGGGAGCAAGTCTTGGGGTTTTTACGAGCAGTACTTC. It is translated as CASSEERGGSKSWGFYEQYF.

The chain uses TRBV7-2 and TRBJ2-3; D is unresolved. Trimming took off 2 bases at V and 5 bases at J, with 5 bases between the two ends. CDR1 and CDR2 (germline): SGHTA, FQGNSA. The CDR3 extends over 12 amino acids. DNA for the CDR3: TGTGCCAGCAGCTTATACGGAGATACGCAGTATTTT. It is translated as CASSLYGDTQYF.

This CDR3 reads CASSSYTYEQYF. The DNA for the CDR3 is TGTGCCAGCAGCTCTTATACCTACGAGCAGTACTTC. The chain joins TRBV11-2 to TRBJ2-7; D gene uncertain. The CDR3 length is 12 residues. Trimming left V 4 bases short and J 2 bases short, with 6 bases between. The germline gives CDR1 SGHAT, CDR2 FQNNGV.

This chain uses TRBV10-3 with TRBJ2-1; maybe TRBD1 (6 bases). Trimming removed 2 bases from V and 5 bases from J, with 7 bases in between. This CDR3 comprises 13 residues. Germline loops: CDR1 ENHRY, CDR2 SYGVKD. In nucleotides, the CDR3 is TGTGCCATCAGTGAGAGGGGGAACAATGAGCAGTTCTTC. Amino acid sequence: CAISERGNNEQFF.

The chain employs TRBV4-1 and TRBJ1-1, with D unresolved. The germline gives CDR1 MGHRA, CDR2 YSYEKL. This CDR3 spans 13 amino acids. Trimming removed 3 bases from V and 1 base from J, with 6 bases in between. The CDR3 here is CASSHTPNTEAFF. The DNA for the CDR3 is TGCGCCAGCAGCCACACACCGAACACTGAAGCTTTCTTT.

In this sample, this clone turned up once. The CDR3, as DNA: TGTGCGAGGTCGGAGCCGGTGGATAGCAATCAGCCCCAGCATTTT. It codes for CARSEPVDSNQPQHF. The chain links TRBV11-3 to TRBJ1-5; D call uncertain. CDR1 is SGHNT and CDR2 is YENEEA in the germline V gene. There are 15 residues in the CDR3.